What follows are 22 T cell receptor beta chains derived from one specimen sequenced in a study of long-term antiretroviral therapy in people with HIV. The libraries were made with immunoSEQ v3.0 at survey level. Profiled with immunoSEQ multiplex PCR; TCRdb holds only in-frame clones, not every one. Of under 25,000 clones detected, around 76% appear once; the ten largest clones hold around 4.8%. This sample comprised unsorted PBMCs, obtained 0.5 years after starting antiretroviral therapy. These receptors originate from a woman between 40 and 50 years old with HIV.

The V call is TRBV5-4, the J call TRBJ2-3; D could derive from TRBD1 or TRBD2 (6 bases each). Trimming shortened V by 4 bases and J by 1 base, and 10 bases separated the two germline ends. Germline-derived CDR1 and CDR2 are SGHNT and YYREEE (reference sequence). The CDR3 contains 14 residues. In DNA, the CDR3 is TGTGCCAGCAGCCTTAGGGGGGGCACAGATACGCAGTATTTT. Amino acids: CASSLRGGTDTQYF.

V usage is TRBV4-1 and J usage is TRBJ1-2, with a weak D call TRBD1 (6 bases). The CDR3 covers 15 residues. V was clipped by 7 bases and J by 4 bases, with 19 bases between them. Germline V gene data show CDR1 as MGHRA and CDR2 as YSYEKL. Here the CDR3 reads CASTIEGGGAYGYTF. The CDR3 bases are TGCGCCAGCACCATAGAAGGGGGAGGTGCCTATGGCTACACCTTC.

The CDR3, as DNA: TGTGCCAGCAGCTCCAATAATTTCGGGGAAAAACTGTTTTTT. Translation gives CASSSNNFGEKLFF. The rearrangement joins TRBV7-2 to TRBJ1-4; D is unresolved. The CDR3 consists of 14 residues. With 4 bases removed from V and 8 bases from J, the gap between germline ends came to 14 bases. Germline loops: CDR1 SGHTA, CDR2 FQGNSA.

The genes are TRBV18 and TRBJ1-4; possibly TRBD1 for D (6 bases). The CDR3 totals 16 residues. Germline-derived CDR1 and CDR2 are KGHSH and LQKENI. V lost 0 bases, J lost 2 bases, and 10 bases lay in between. The CDR3 here is CASSPPRGGTNEKLFF. CDR3 bases: TGTGCCAGCTCACCACCGAGGGGGGGCACTAATGAAAAACTGTTTTTT. Based on the CDR3 plus reference TRBV18 and TRBJ1-4, the full variable domain is NAGVMQNPRHLVRRRGQEARLRCSPMKGHSHVYWYRQLPEEGLKFMVYLQKENIIDESGMPKERFSAEFPKEGPSILRIQQVVRGDSAAYFCASSPPRGGTNEKLFFGSGTQLSVL.

V usage is TRBV18 and J usage is TRBJ1-4, with 7 bases identical to TRBD1. Germline loops: CDR1 KGHSH, CDR2 LQKENI. V lost 5 bases, J lost 5 bases, and 5 bases stayed unmatched. The CDR3 totals 14 residues. The CDR3 DNA is TGTGCCAGCTCAAGGGGACAGAAGAATGAAAAACTGTTTTTT. It specifies CASSRGQKNEKLFF.

This clone was detected only a few times. The chain employs TRBV28 and TRBJ2-3; D unclear. This CDR3 region has 13 residues. The V end lost 6 bases, the J end lost 2 bases, and 9 bases lay between the germline ends. Germline values: CDR1 MDHEN, CDR2 SYDVKM. This chain's CDR3 is CASSPVLTDTQYF. DNA for the CDR3: TGTGCCAGCAGCCCGGTCCTCACAGATACGCAGTATTTT.

This chain joins TRBV30 and TRBJ1-4; no clear D gene. Germline assignment: CDR1 GTSNPN and CDR2 SVGIG (reference sequence). Trimming shortened V by 0 bases and J by 7 bases, and 9 bases separated the two germline ends. CDR3 length: 13 residues. The CDR3 is CAWSVGFGEKLFF. The CDR3, as DNA: TGTGCCTGGAGTGTCGGGTTTGGTGAAAAACTGTTTTTT.

This chain uses TRBV7-3 with TRBJ2-1; D gene uncertain. Trimming removed 5 bases at V and 10 bases at J, with 18 bases between. The CDR3 is made up of 14 amino acids. CDR1 and CDR2 (germline): SGHTA, FQGTGA. The CDR3 loop reads CASSPTALMEEQFF. The CDR3 nucleotides read TGTGCCAGCAGCCCAACAGCCTTAATGGAGGAGCAGTTCTTC.

The gene calls are TRBV12-2 and TRBJ1-2; the D call of TRBD1 is as the table states it, not checked on the DNA. TRBV12-2 is described as a pseudogene. This CDR3 comprises 19 residues. CDR3 in amino acids: CASRLALKDRGQANYGYTF. CDR3 coding DNA: TGTGCAAGTCGCTTAGCGCTTAAGGACAGGGGACAAGCAAACTATGGCTACACCTTC.

The chain uses TRBV11-2 and TRBJ2-7; TRBD2 is a possible D gene (6 bases). V dropped 1 base and J dropped 2 bases, with 12 bases sitting between them. CDR1 is SGHAT and CDR2 is FQNNGV in the germline V gene. The CDR3 has 15 amino acids. This CDR3 reads CASSLGGGAPYEQYF. Written as DNA, the CDR3 is TGTGCCAGCAGCTTAGGTGGAGGGGCCCCCTACGAGCAGTACTTC.

The J gene is TRBJ1-5, the V gene TRBV19, with D perhaps matching TRBD1 (5 bases). Germline lookup yields CDR1 LNHDA and CDR2 SQIVND (reference sequence). This CDR3 is 13 amino acids long. The V and J ends lost 11 bases and 2 bases respectively, with 13 bases between them. This CDR3 is CAGQGMGNQPQHF. In nucleotides, the CDR3 is TGTGCCGGGCAGGGTATGGGCAATCAGCCCCAGCATTTT.

The gene calls are TRBV5-1 and TRBJ2-3; D tentatively fits TRBD1 or TRBD2 (5 bases each). This CDR3 spans 15 amino acids. Germline CDR1 SGHRS, CDR2 YFSETQ. Trimming removed 4 bases at V and 5 bases at J, with 17 bases between. The CDR3 DNA sequence: TGCGCCAGCAGCCGTGGGACCTCCAATTTAGATACGCAGTATTTT. This sequence encodes CASSRGTSNLDTQYF.

This clone came up a few times. The rearrangement joins TRBV6-5 to TRBJ1-2, with D uncertain. Germline assignment: CDR1 MNHEY and CDR2 SVGAGI. The V end lost 6 bases, the J end lost 5 bases, and 13 bases lay between the germline ends. The CDR3 loop spans 13 amino acids. The CDR3 coding sequence is TGTGCCAGCAGCCAGAGGTCTGGGTATGGCTACACCTTC. Its protein is CASSQRSGYGYTF.

The V call is TRBV11-3, the J call TRBJ2-7, with 9 bases aligning to TRBD1. CDR3 size: 16 residues. Trimming cost V 5 bases and J 2 bases; bases outside gene matches: 10. Germline CDR1 and CDR2: SGHNT and YENEEA. The DNA of the CDR3 is TGTGCCAGCAGCCCTCCACCCCGGGACAGGGCCTACGAGCAGTACTTC. It codes for CASSPPPRDRAYEQYF.

The rearrangement joins TRBV6-5 to TRBJ1-2, with TRBD1 identical over 8 bases. The CDR3 contains 14 residues. J lost 8 bases, V lost 5 bases, and 10 bases had no gene match. Germline V lookup: CDR1 MNHEY, CDR2 SVGAGI. This CDR3 is CASSNPGTGHGYTF. As DNA, the CDR3 is TGTGCCAGCAGTAACCCGGGGACAGGCCACGGCTACACCTTC.

This clone has just a few counts. The V call is TRBV28, the J call TRBJ1-2; D might be TRBD1 (6 bases). Germline lookup yields CDR1 MDHEN and CDR2 SYDVKM. The V gene lost 5 bases and the J gene lost 7 bases, with 11 bases spanning the gap. This CDR3 spans 12 amino acids. In DNA form, the CDR3 reads TGTGCCAGCAGTGTACAGGGTGTTGGCTACACCTTC. This gives the protein CASSVQGVGYTF.

The rearrangement uses TRBV5-8 and TRBJ2-3; D is undetermined. Trimming took off 1 base at V and 6 bases at J, with 9 bases between the two ends. This CDR3 contains 13 residues. Germline-derived CDR1 and CDR2 are SGHTS and YDEGEE. The CDR3 sequence is CASSLWSQDTQYF. CDR3 bases: TGTGCCAGCAGCTTGTGGAGTCAGGATACGCAGTATTTT.

The J gene is TRBJ1-1, the V gene TRBV5-4, with TRBD1 identical over 7 bases. Trimming removed 3 bases from V and 8 bases from J; junction bases left unmatched: 4. Germline values: CDR1 SGHNT, CDR2 YYREEE (reference sequence). The CDR3 contains 12 residues. This CDR3 reads CASSSPDREAFF. CDR3 DNA: TGTGCCAGCAGCTCTCCGGACAGGGAAGCTTTCTTT.

This chain joins TRBV7-2 and TRBJ2-7, with D possibly being TRBD1 (7 bases). This CDR3 is 14 amino acids long. Trimming removed 7 bases at V and 3 bases at J, with 16 bases between. Germline CDR1 reads SGHTA; CDR2 reads FQGNSA. Here the CDR3 DNA reads TGTGCCAGCAACCATGGGCAGGGGGGCTACGAGCAGTACTTC. It specifies CASNHGQGGYEQYF. The whole variable domain, remainder taken from reference TRBV7-2 and TRBJ2-7, is GAGVSQSPSNKVTEKGKDVELRCDPISGHTALYWYRQSLGQGLEFLIYFQGNSAPDKSGLPSDRFSAERTGGSVSTLTIQRTQQEDSAVYLCASNHGQGGYEQYFGPGTRLTVT.

The chain couples TRBV9 to TRBJ2-2; no clear D. CDR1 and CDR2 from the germline V gene are SGDLS and YYNGEE. The V and J ends lost 3 bases and 9 bases respectively, with 9 bases between them. The CDR3 consists of 12 residues. Here the CDR3 DNA reads TGTGCCAGCAGCGGCGGACCAAGGGAGCTGTTTTTT. This encodes CASSGGPRELFF. Based on the CDR3 plus reference TRBV9 and TRBJ2-2, the full variable domain is DSGVTQTPKHLITATGQRVTLRCSPRSGDLSVYWYQQSLDQGLQFLIQYYNGEERAKGNILERFSAQQFPDLHSELNLSSLELGDSALYFCASSGGPRELFFGEGSRLTVL.

The chain recombines TRBV18 with TRBJ1-3; TRBD1 might be the D (5 bases). Trimming removed 3 bases at V and 0 bases at J, with 21 bases between. Germline CDR1 KGHSH, CDR2 LQKENI. The CDR3 extends over 19 amino acids. This CDR3 reads CASSPIPGPADTSGNTIYF. The CDR3 region has the DNA TGTGCCAGCTCACCCATACCGGGACCCGCCGACACCTCTGGAAACACCATATATTTT.

J is TRBJ1-5 and V is TRBV20-1; D might be TRBD1 (5 bases). The CDR3 extends over 11 amino acids. Germline V gene data show CDR1 as DFQATT and CDR2 as SNEGSKA (reference sequence). V dropped 6 bases and J dropped 9 bases, with 12 bases sitting between them. CDR3 in amino acids: CSAIKGLPQHF. The CDR3 coding sequence is TGCAGTGCCATCAAGGGGTTGCCCCAGCATTTT.